The 21 T cell receptor beta chains presented below share a single source sample, sequenced in a study of T cell responses to AZD1222 COVID-19 vaccine. Using immunoSEQ multiplex PCR, the repertoire was profiled, and TCRdb retains in-frame clones only, with some absent. The sample records some 130,000 clones, roughly 90% being singletons. The specimen was peripheral blood, collected 28 days after the second AZD1222 dose. The receptors come from an adult who received the AZD1222 COVID-19 vaccine.

This clone has more than one count but fewer than ten. V usage is TRBV18 and J usage is TRBJ1-4, with a possible D match to TRBD1 (6 bases). CDR3 length: 15 amino acids. V lost 6 bases and J 0 bases, leaving 11 bases between the germline ends. In germline, CDR1 is KGHSH, CDR2 LQKENI. In nucleotides, the CDR3 is TGTGCCAGCTCTCCTTGGACAGCAACTAATGAAAAACTGTTTTTT. Protein sequence: CASSPWTATNEKLFF.

The chain links TRBV27 to TRBJ1-2, with 7 bases identical to TRBD1. The CDR3 runs 13 residues. The germline V gene has CDR1 MNHEY and CDR2 SMNVEV (reference sequence). With V trimmed by 4 bases and J by 5 bases, 4 bases remained unmatched. The CDR3 DNA sequence: TGTGCCAGCAGTTGGGGACAGAATTATGGCTACACCTTC. Translated: CASSWGQNYGYTF.

The genes are TRBV21-1 and TRBJ1-6. TRBV21-1 is marked as a pseudogene. The CDR3 is made up of 11 amino acids. The CDR3 protein is CASSTRGDLHF. DNA for the CDR3: TGTGCCAGCAGCACCCGGGGTGACCTCCACTTT.

This clone was recorded once. The chain recombines TRBV6-5 with TRBJ1-5; 8 nucleotides align to TRBD1. Germline lookup yields CDR1 MNHEY and CDR2 SVGAGI. There are 12 residues in the CDR3. Trimming cost V 10 bases and J 5 bases; bases outside gene matches: 4. Here the CDR3 DNA reads TGTGCCACCATGGACAGGGATCAGCCCCAGCATTTT. Its protein is CATMDRDQPQHF.

The chain carries TRBV5-1 and TRBJ2-7, with 12 bases lining up with TRBD2. The CDR3 is made up of 17 amino acids. The ends lost 2 bases at V and 0 bases at J; junction bases unmatched: 6. The V gene's germline CDR1 is SGHRS and CDR2 YFSETQ. CDR3 coding DNA: TGCGCCAGCAGCTTCACCCAGACTAGCGGGAGCTCCTACGAGCAGTACTTC. This translates into CASSFTQTSGSSYEQYF.

The V call is TRBV19, the J call TRBJ1-2; a weak D match, TRBD1 (6 bases). Trimming removed 5 bases at V and 3 bases at J, with 16 bases between. CDR3 size: 15 residues. Germline assignment: CDR1 LNHDA and CDR2 SQIVND (reference sequence). In DNA, the CDR3 is TGTGCCAGTAGTTACCCCAGGGGAGGTGACTATGGCTACACCTTC. Its translation: CASSYPRGGDYGYTF.

The gene calls are TRBV7-8 and TRBJ1-2; perhaps TRBD1 as D (5 bases). With 5 bases removed from V and 4 bases from J, the gap between germline ends came to 20 bases. From germline, CDR1 is SGHVS and CDR2 FQNEAQ. The CDR3 totals 16 residues. CDR3 amino acids: CASSRQPGRAPYGYTF. DNA of the CDR3: TGTGCCAGCAGCCGGCAACCGGGACGGGCGCCCTATGGCTACACCTTC.

This chain connects TRBV27 to TRBJ2-7, with D maybe TRBD1 (5 bases). The CDR3 loop spans 14 amino acids. V lost 5 bases and J lost 2, with 13 bases in between. Germline CDR1 reads MNHEY; CDR2 reads SMNVEV (reference sequence). CDR3 loop: CASSPHTDTYEQYF. The CDR3 DNA follows: TGTGCCAGCAGTCCCCATACGGACACCTACGAGCAGTACTTC.

The rearrangement joins TRBV18 to TRBJ2-7, with a weak D call TRBD1 (7 bases). This CDR3 has 17 amino acids. CDR1 and CDR2 (germline): KGHSH, LQKENI. V lost 2 bases and J lost 3, with 20 bases in between. The CDR3 bases are TGTGCCAGCTCACCAGGGCTAATAAACAGGGGAGGCTACGAGCAGTACTTC. It yields the protein CASSPGLINRGGYEQYF.

This chain joins TRBV5-4 and TRBJ2-1, with D maybe TRBD1 (6 bases). Germline lookup yields CDR1 SGHNT and CDR2 YYREEE (reference sequence). Trimming removed 2 bases at V and 7 bases at J, with 16 bases between. CDR3 size: 15 residues. The CDR3 DNA is TGTGCCAGCAGCTTATCAGGAATGAGGGGGAATGAGCAGTTCTTC. This sequence encodes CASSLSGMRGNEQFF.

A single count supports this clone. V is TRBV3-1 (or the pseudogene TRBV3-2) and J is TRBJ1-2, with D maybe TRBD1 (5 bases). The CDR3 contains 15 residues. V was shortened by 3 bases and J by 6 bases, with 17 bases between the two germline ends. Per germline, CDR1 LGHDT and CDR2 YNNKEL (reference sequence). CDR3 loop: CASSHIGGFSDGYTF. Here the CDR3 DNA reads TGTGCCAGCAGCCACATTGGGGGGTTTTCGGATGGCTACACCTTC.

This clone was counted a single time. In nucleotides, the CDR3 is TGTGCCAGCAGCTCCTTAGCGGCTGAGGGACAGCAGGGATCCTACGAGCAGTACTTC. The encoded protein is CASSSLAAEGQQGSYEQYF. This chain connects TRBV7-9 to TRBJ2-7; D might be TRBD1 (7 bases). V dropped 4 bases and J dropped 1 base, with 26 bases sitting between them. The CDR3 runs 19 residues. The germline gives CDR1 SEHNR, CDR2 FQNEAQ (reference sequence).

The chain combines TRBV11-2 with TRBJ1-5; 7 nucleotides align to TRBD1. V shed 6 bases, J shed 5 bases, and the junction held 4 bases outside the gene matches. This CDR3 contains 13 residues. Germline V gene data show CDR1 as SGHAT and CDR2 as FQNNGV. CDR3 residues: CASSTTGYQPQHF. The CDR3 DNA sequence: TGTGCCAGCAGTACGACAGGGTATCAGCCCCAGCATTTT.

The chain employs TRBV6-5 and TRBJ1-1, with unresolved D. CDR3 length: 12 residues. The V gene lost 6 bases and the J gene lost 10 bases, with 15 bases spanning the gap. CDR1 and CDR2 from the germline V gene are MNHEY and SVGAGI. In DNA, the CDR3 is TGTGCCAGCAGCATAGGTCCCCCAAGAGCTTTCTTT. Translation gives CASSIGPPRAFF.

The chain combines TRBV10-3 with TRBJ1-2, with D unclear. This CDR3 region has 12 residues. Per the germline V gene, CDR1 is ENHRY and CDR2 is SYGVKD. Deletions cut 2 bases from V and 7 bases from J, with 8 bases between. The CDR3 sequence: CAISENQVGYTF. DNA for the CDR3: TGTGCCATCAGTGAGAACCAAGTTGGCTACACCTTC.

In DNA form, the CDR3 reads TGTGCCAGCAGCTTGGGGTACGGAAAGCACGAGCAGTACTTC. Protein sequence: CASSLGYGKHEQYF. V usage is TRBV7-9 and J usage is TRBJ2-7; no clear D gene. Germline V lookup: CDR1 SEHNR, CDR2 FQNEAQ (reference sequence). V was trimmed by 3 bases and J by 5 bases, leaving 14 bases between them. The CDR3 totals 14 residues.

The chain uses TRBV5-1 and TRBJ1-4; unclear D gene. Germline V gene data show CDR1 as SGHRS and CDR2 as YFSETQ. Deletions cut 4 bases from V and 3 bases from J, with 13 bases between. The CDR3 spans 15 residues. The CDR3 region is CASSVSPDANEKLFF. The CDR3 DNA reads as TGCGCCAGCAGCGTATCCCCGGACGCTAATGAAAAACTGTTTTTT.

This clone was seen a single time. V and J are TRBV19 and TRBJ2-4; 11 nucleotides match TRBD2. The germline V gene has CDR1 LNHDA and CDR2 SQIVND (reference sequence). The CDR3 totals 22 residues. V was clipped by 3 bases and J by 0 bases; unmatched bases: 19. The CDR3 sequence is CASSIPPTSGMSFPIAKNIQYF. The DNA of the CDR3 is TGTGCCAGTAGTATTCCCCCGACTAGCGGGATGAGTTTCCCTATAGCCAAAAACATTCAGTACTTC. Supplemented by reference TRBV19 and TRBJ2-4, the full variable domain reads DGGITQSPKYLFRKEGQNVTLSCEQNLNHDAMYWYRQDPGQGLRLIYYSQIVNDFQKGDIAEGYSVSREKKESFPLTVTSAQKNPTAFYLCASSIPPTSGMSFPIAKNIQYFGAGTRLSVL.

The chain employs TRBV5-1 and TRBJ2-7, with D uncertain. Germline lookup yields CDR1 SGHRS and CDR2 YFSETQ. The CDR3 runs 15 residues. Trimming stripped 4 bases from V and 2 bases from J, with 16 bases between. The DNA for the CDR3 is TGCGCCAGCAGCCTACGCTACCAACCTACCTACGAGCAGTACTTC. Translated, it gives CASSLRYQPTYEQYF.

The rearrangement uses TRBV18 and TRBJ2-1; weak D call: TRBD2 (5 bases). This CDR3 has 14 residues. Germline CDR1 KGHSH, CDR2 LQKENI. V gave up 2 bases and J gave up 9 bases, with 14 bases separating them. This chain's CDR3 is CASSPGSSRAEQFF. CDR3 DNA sequence: TGTGCCAGCTCACCAGGGAGTTCTAGGGCTGAGCAGTTCTTC.

J is TRBJ2-1 and V is TRBV6-1; 8 nucleotides align to TRBD2. Germline loops: CDR1 MNHNS, CDR2 SASEGT. The CDR3 loop spans 17 amino acids. The V and J ends lost 0 bases and 3 bases, in that order; junction bases with no gene match: 7. CDR3 region: CASSEALLAGFYNEQFF. The CDR3 region has the DNA TGTGCCAGCAGTGAAGCCTTGTTAGCGGGATTCTACAATGAGCAGTTCTTC.